Shown below are 22 T cell receptor beta chains from a single sample sequenced in a study of blood T cell repertoires in COVID-19 (dated by TCRdb to the early 2020s). The protocol used for the library was the immunoSEQ multiplex PCR assay. TCRdb mirrors the immuneACCESS table, restricted to in-frame sequences. Some clones are absent from its copies; in checked studies, under half trace to an unresolved V gene, and the reason for the others is unknown. Present in this sample are hundreds of thousands of clones, around nine tenths of which were seen just once. The ten top clones hold 1% to 1.5% of the sample. The sample taken for sequencing was peripheral blood. The receptors here all came from a man between 70 and 80 years old with acute or convalescent COVID-19.

The chain is built from TRBV7-2 and TRBJ1-5; D perhaps matches TRBD1 (5 bases). This CDR3 is built from 15 residues. The V end was cut by 4 bases, the J end by 1 base, with 11 bases between. Germline V gene data show CDR1 as SGHTA and CDR2 as FQGNSA. CDR3 sequence reads: CASSSMGQSNQPQHF. CDR3 bases: TGTGCCAGCAGCTCGATGGGGCAGAGCAATCAGCCCCAGCATTTT.

This clone was recorded once. The chain is built from TRBV11-2 and TRBJ2-7; D unclear. This CDR3 comprises 15 residues. Deletions cut 1 base from V and 6 bases from J, with 16 bases between. Germline CDR1 SGHAT, CDR2 FQNNGV. Here the CDR3 reads CASSLVGQATSEQYF. The CDR3 DNA reads as TGTGCCAGCAGCTTAGTCGGCCAGGCGACCTCCGAGCAGTACTTC.

Worth noting for this clone: Other DNA sequences in the same sample also yield this CDR3. The chain recombines TRBV4-1 with TRBJ2-3, with 8 bases matching TRBD2. Germline-derived CDR1 and CDR2 are MGHRA and YSYEKL. J was trimmed by 0 bases and V by 2 bases; bases with no gene match: 4. The CDR3 length is 16 residues. Here the CDR3 reads CASSQTSGASTDTQYF. Here the CDR3 DNA reads TGCGCCAGCAGCCAAACTAGCGGAGCGAGCACAGATACGCAGTATTTT.

The chain couples TRBV9 to TRBJ2-1; the match to TRBD2 covers 11 bases. Germline trimming cut 0 bases from V and 8 bases from J; bases unmatched to any gene: 13. Germline assignment: CDR1 SGDLS and CDR2 YYNGEE. CDR3 size: 18 residues. This chain's CDR3 is CASSVARELAGAGDEQFF. The CDR3 DNA is TGTGCCAGCAGCGTAGCTAGAGAACTAGCGGGAGCAGGCGATGAGCAGTTCTTC.

The genes are TRBV7-2 and TRBJ2-7, with TRBD2 matching 8 bases. The germline gives CDR1 SGHTA, CDR2 FQGNSA. This CDR3 contains 14 residues. V shed 5 bases, J shed 2 bases, and the junction held 5 bases outside the gene matches. For the CDR3, the DNA is TGTGCCAGCAGCCCCCGGCGGGAGGCCTACGAGCAGTACTTC. It encodes CASSPRREAYEQYF.

The V and J genes are TRBV7-2 and TRBJ2-5; D possibly corresponds to TRBD1 (6 bases). The V end lost 5 bases, the J end lost 1 base, and 11 bases lay between the germline ends. This CDR3 has 14 residues. Per the germline V gene, CDR1 is SGHTA and CDR2 is FQGNSA. The CDR3 DNA sequence: TGTGCCAGCAGCCCGGACAGCTTCCAAGAGACCCAGTACTTC. Protein product: CASSPDSFQETQYF.

This clone was picked up a small number of times. The chain couples TRBV28 to TRBJ1-6; perhaps TRBD1 as D (6 bases). CDR1 MDHEN and CDR2 SYDVKM come from the germline V gene. The CDR3 consists of 16 residues. V lost 7 bases to trimming and J lost 9 bases, with 22 bases between them. CDR3: CASIGNKDRNTSPLHF. The CDR3, as DNA: TGTGCCAGCATCGGGAATAAAGACAGGAATACTTCACCCCTCCACTTT. Filled out from reference TRBV28 and TRBJ1-6, the complete variable domain reads DVKVTQSSRYLVKRTGEKVFLECVQDMDHENMFWYRQDPGLGLRLIYFSYDVKMKEKGDIPEGYSVSREKKERFSLILESASTNQTSMYLCASIGNKDRNTSPLHFGNGTRLTVT.

The chain has TRBV15 and TRBJ1-4, with 7 bases matching TRBD1. CDR1 and CDR2 from the germline V gene are LNHNV and YYDKDF (reference sequence). V was pared by 3 bases and J by 4 bases, with 8 bases of the junction left unmatched. CDR3 size: 16 residues. The CDR3 bases are TGTGCCACCAGCAGGGACCTTCAGGGGGTTAATGAAAAACTGTTTTTT. It is translated as CATSRDLQGVNEKLFF.

This clone was observed once. This chain links TRBV5-8 with TRBJ2-3, with no clear D. The CDR3 runs 14 residues. Germline CDR1 reads SGHTS; CDR2 reads YDEGEE. The V and J ends lost 0 bases and 0 bases respectively, with 5 bases between them. The CDR3 sequence: CASSLGRSTDTQYF. The CDR3 DNA follows: TGTGCCAGCAGCTTGGGTCGGAGCACAGATACGCAGTATTTT.

This clone has only one observation. The V gene is TRBV3-1 (or the pseudogene TRBV3-2), the J gene TRBJ2-7; TRBD2 agrees at 10 bases. J lost 4 bases, V lost 5 bases, and 2 bases had no gene match. In germline, CDR1 is LGHDT, CDR2 YNNKEL (reference sequence). This CDR3 comprises 13 residues. Here the CDR3 reads CASSETSGYEQYF. Written as DNA, the CDR3 is TGTGCCAGCAGCGAGACTAGCGGGTACGAGCAGTACTTC.

This rearrangement joins TRBV2 to TRBJ2-7, with 10 bases lining up with TRBD1. The CDR3 spans 14 residues. With V trimmed by 8 bases and J by 5 bases, 9 bases remained unmatched. Germline CDR1 is SNHLY and CDR2 is FYNNEI. CDR3 DNA sequence: TGTGCCAGCCTTTTGCGACAGGGGGCGAACGAGCAGTACTTC. It specifies CASLLRQGANEQYF.

V gene TRBV2 combines with J gene TRBJ2-7; 9 positions agree with TRBD2. Trimming removed 6 bases from V and 6 bases from J; junction bases left unmatched: 0. The germline V gene has CDR1 SNHLY and CDR2 FYNNEI. The CDR3 is 11 residues long. CDR3 nucleotide sequence: TGTGCCAGCAGGCGGGAGGGCGAGCAGTACTTC. It is translated as CASRREGEQYF.

V usage is TRBV5-4 and J usage is TRBJ2-3; no firm D call. The V gene lost 1 base and the J gene lost 2 bases, with 11 bases spanning the gap. Germline CDR1 and CDR2: SGHNT and YYREEE (reference sequence). The CDR3 is 15 amino acids. The CDR3 region is CASSLSSSFTDTQYF. CDR3 in DNA: TGTGCCAGCAGCTTGAGTTCCAGTTTCACAGATACGCAGTATTTT. Full variable domain (missing parts from reference TRBV5-4 and TRBJ2-3): ETGVTQSPTHLIKTRGQQVTLRCSSQSGHNTVSWYQQALGQGPQFIFQYYREEENGRGNFPPRFSGLQFPNYSSELNVNALELDDSALYLCASSLSSSFTDTQYFGPGTRLTVL.

The table lists this clone with a few counts. J is TRBJ2-7 and V is TRBV6-2 or TRBV6-3; the D is unclear. Germline CDR1 is MNHEY and CDR2 is SVGEGT. This CDR3 region has 13 residues. V was clipped by 2 bases and J by 6 bases, with 11 bases between them. The CDR3 here is CASSYIQLSEQYF. The CDR3 DNA reads as TGTGCCAGCAGTTACATACAGCTCAGCGAGCAGTACTTC.

The chain couples TRBV5-1 to TRBJ2-2; TRBD2 aligns across 8 bases. The V segment lost 2 bases and the J segment 0 bases; nucleotides outside the gene matches: 3. The CDR3 loop spans 16 amino acids. Per the germline V gene, CDR1 is SGHRS and CDR2 is YFSETQ. CDR3 bases: TGCGCCAGCAGCTTAATTAGCGGGGCGAACACCGGGGAGCTGTTTTTT. This codes for CASSLISGANTGELFF.

This clone was found once. This rearrangement joins TRBV5-1 to TRBJ2-5, with TRBD2 matching over 11 bases. CDR1 is SGHRS and CDR2 is YFSETQ in the germline V gene. There are 17 residues in the CDR3. V dropped 2 bases and J dropped 1; count of bases not matched to a gene: 7. CDR3 region: CASSLSGTSGFQETQYF. The CDR3 region has the DNA TGCGCCAGCAGCTTATCCGGGACTAGCGGCTTCCAAGAGACCCAGTACTTC.

The V gene is TRBV18, the J gene TRBJ1-1; D perhaps matches TRBD1 (6 bases). V gave up 6 bases and J gave up 1 base, with 15 bases separating them. CDR3 length equals 15 residues. Germline-derived CDR1 and CDR2 are KGHSH and LQKENI. DNA of the CDR3: TGTGCCAGCTCCCAGGGGCAGGGACCGAACACTGAAGCTTTCTTT. Its translation is CASSQGQGPNTEAFF.

V is TRBV5-1 and J is TRBJ1-6, with D possibly being TRBD1 (5 bases). Germline CDR1 reads SGHRS; CDR2 reads YFSETQ. Trimming shortened V by 2 bases and J by 8 bases, and 8 bases separated the two germline ends. This CDR3 region has 13 residues. CDR3 in amino acids: CASSLQEYSPLHF. The CDR3 region has the DNA TGCGCCAGCAGCTTACAGGAGTATTCACCCCTCCACTTT.

CDR3: CASSVGLAGGTMYTQYF. The CDR3 DNA is TGTGCCAGCAGTGTTGGACTAGCGGGAGGGACCATGTATACGCAGTATTTT. V is TRBV25-1 and J is TRBJ2-3; 15 nucleotides line up with TRBD2. From germline, CDR1 is MGHDK and CDR2 SYGVNS. The V segment lost 4 bases and the J segment 7 bases; nucleotides outside the gene matches: 9. The CDR3 extends over 17 amino acids.

The chain couples TRBV7-2 to TRBJ2-3; TRBD2 matches at 8 bases. CDR1 and CDR2 from the germline V gene are SGHTA and FQGNSA. Losses at the gene ends were 5 bases for V and 4 bases for J; bases not matched to a gene: 11. The CDR3 is made up of 16 amino acids. The CDR3 is CASSPQTGGVSDTQYF. The CDR3 region has the DNA TGTGCCAGCAGCCCCCAGACGGGAGGGGTCTCAGATACGCAGTATTTT.

V usage is TRBV6-6 and J usage is TRBJ1-2; D remains ambiguous. Per germline, CDR1 MNHNY and CDR2 SVGAGI (reference sequence). The CDR3 length is 16 residues. Trimming shortened V by 4 bases and J by 4 bases, and 19 bases separated the two germline ends. The CDR3 nucleotides read TGTGCCAGCAGTTCCCTCGTAAGACGGAGGGCCTATGGCTACACCTTC. Its translation is CASSSLVRRRAYGYTF.

V and J are TRBV7-8 and TRBJ2-1; 10 bases fit TRBD2. V shed 5 bases, J shed 6 bases, and the junction held 7 bases outside the gene matches. Germline CDR1 reads SGHVS; CDR2 reads FQNEAQ. The CDR3 contains 15 residues. The CDR3 region is CASSRAGGRGNEQFF. Written as DNA, the CDR3 is TGTGCCAGCAGCCGAGCGGGAGGGCGTGGCAATGAGCAGTTCTTC.